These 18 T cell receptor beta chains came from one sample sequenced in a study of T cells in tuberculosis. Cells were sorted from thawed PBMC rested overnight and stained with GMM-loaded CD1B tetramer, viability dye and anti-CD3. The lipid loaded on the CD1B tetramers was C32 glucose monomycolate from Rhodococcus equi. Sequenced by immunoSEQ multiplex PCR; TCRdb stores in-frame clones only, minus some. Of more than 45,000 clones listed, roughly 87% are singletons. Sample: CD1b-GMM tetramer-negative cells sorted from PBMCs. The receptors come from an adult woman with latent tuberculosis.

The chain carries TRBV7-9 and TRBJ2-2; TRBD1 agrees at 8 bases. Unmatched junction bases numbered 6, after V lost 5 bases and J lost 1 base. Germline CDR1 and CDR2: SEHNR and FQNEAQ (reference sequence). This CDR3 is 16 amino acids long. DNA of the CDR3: TGTGCCAGCAGCCCCACCGGGACAGGGAACACCGGGGAGCTGTTTTTT. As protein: CASSPTGTGNTGELFF.

The CDR3 loop is CASSGGGGETEAFF. Here the CDR3 DNA reads TGTGCCAGCAGTGGGGGTGGAGGGGAGACTGAAGCTTTCTTT. V and J are TRBV6-1 and TRBJ1-1, with a possible D match to TRBD1 (5 bases). CDR3 size: 14 residues. V was cut by 4 bases and J by 5 bases, with 14 bases left in between. Germline V gene data show CDR1 as MNHNS and CDR2 as SASEGT.

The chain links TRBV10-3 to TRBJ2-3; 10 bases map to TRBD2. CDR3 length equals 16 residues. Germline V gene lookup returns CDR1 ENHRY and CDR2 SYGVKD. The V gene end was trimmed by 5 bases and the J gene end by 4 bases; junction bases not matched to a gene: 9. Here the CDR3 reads CAISTLSGGSADTQYF. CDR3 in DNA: TGTGCCATCAGTACCCTTAGCGGGGGGTCCGCAGATACGCAGTATTTT.

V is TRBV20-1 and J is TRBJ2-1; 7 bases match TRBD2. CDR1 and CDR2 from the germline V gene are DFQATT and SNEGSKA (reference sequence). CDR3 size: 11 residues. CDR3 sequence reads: CGGSNYNEQFF. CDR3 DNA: TGCGGCGGGAGCAACTACAATGAGCAGTTCTTC.

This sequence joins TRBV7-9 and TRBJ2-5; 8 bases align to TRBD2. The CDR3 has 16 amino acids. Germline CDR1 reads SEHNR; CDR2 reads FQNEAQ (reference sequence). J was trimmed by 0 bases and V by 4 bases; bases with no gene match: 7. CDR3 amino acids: CASSSGPAGDQETQYF. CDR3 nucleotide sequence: TGTGCCAGCAGCTCGGGTCCAGCGGGGGACCAAGAGACCCAGTACTTC.

The CDR3 DNA reads TGTGCCAGCAGCTCGTCAACTAGATTCCCGTTCGGGCTGTTTTTT. This sequence encodes CASSSSTRFPFGLFF. The chain is built from TRBV7-9 and TRBJ2-2, with D possibly being TRBD2 (5 bases). The V and J ends lost 4 bases and 13 bases respectively, with 22 bases between them. The length of the CDR3 is 15 residues. Germline CDR1 is SEHNR and CDR2 is FQNEAQ (reference sequence).

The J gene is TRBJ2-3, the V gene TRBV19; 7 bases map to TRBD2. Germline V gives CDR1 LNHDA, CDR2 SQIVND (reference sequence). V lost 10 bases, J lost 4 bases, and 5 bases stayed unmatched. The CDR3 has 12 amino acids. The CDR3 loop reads CATLRGADTQYF. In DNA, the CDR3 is TGTGCCACCCTCCGGGGGGCAGATACGCAGTATTTT.

The CDR3 loop reads CASSEWTGNEKLFF. CDR3 bases: TGTGCCAGCAGTGAATGGACAGGGAATGAAAAACTGTTTTTT. The chain carries TRBV25-1 and TRBJ1-4, with 8 bases that match TRBD1. Per germline, CDR1 MGHDK and CDR2 SYGVNS. CDR3 length equals 14 residues. J was trimmed by 5 bases and V by 1 base; bases with no gene match: 0.

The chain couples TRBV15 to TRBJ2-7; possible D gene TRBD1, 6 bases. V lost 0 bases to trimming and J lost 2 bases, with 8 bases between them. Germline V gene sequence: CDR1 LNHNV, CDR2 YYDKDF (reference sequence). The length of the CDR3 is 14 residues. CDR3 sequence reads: CATSRDRGPYEQYF. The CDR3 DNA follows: TGTGCCACCAGCAGAGACAGGGGCCCCTACGAGCAGTACTTC.

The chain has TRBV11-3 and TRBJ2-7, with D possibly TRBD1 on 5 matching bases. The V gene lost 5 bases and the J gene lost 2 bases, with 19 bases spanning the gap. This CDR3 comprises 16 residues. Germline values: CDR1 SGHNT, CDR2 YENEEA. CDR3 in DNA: TGTGCCAGCAGCCTGACTTGGGGCGCTGCTACCTACGAGCAGTACTTC. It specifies CASSLTWGAATYEQYF.

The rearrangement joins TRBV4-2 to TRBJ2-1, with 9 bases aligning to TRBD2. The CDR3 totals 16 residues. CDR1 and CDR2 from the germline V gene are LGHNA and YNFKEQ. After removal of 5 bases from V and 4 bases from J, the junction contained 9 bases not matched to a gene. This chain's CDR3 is CASSYSSTSGYNEQFF. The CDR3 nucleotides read TGTGCCAGCAGCTACTCCTCCACTAGCGGGTACAATGAGCAGTTCTTC.

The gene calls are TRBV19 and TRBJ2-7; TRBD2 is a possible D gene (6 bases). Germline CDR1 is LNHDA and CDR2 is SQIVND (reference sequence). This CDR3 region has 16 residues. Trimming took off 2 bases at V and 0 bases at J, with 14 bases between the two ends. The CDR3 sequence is CASSISGGESSYEQYF. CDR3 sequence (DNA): TGTGCCAGTAGTATAAGCGGCGGGGAAAGCTCCTACGAGCAGTACTTC.

CDR3 nucleotide sequence: TGTGCCAGTAGTATTGGGGGGGCTCGGGAAAAACTGTTTTTT. It specifies CASSIGGAREKLFF. V usage is TRBV19 and J usage is TRBJ1-4; tentatively, D is TRBD1 (6 bases). This CDR3 comprises 14 residues. Germline V gives CDR1 LNHDA, CDR2 SQIVND (reference sequence). V lost 3 bases to trimming and J lost 8 bases, with 13 bases between them.

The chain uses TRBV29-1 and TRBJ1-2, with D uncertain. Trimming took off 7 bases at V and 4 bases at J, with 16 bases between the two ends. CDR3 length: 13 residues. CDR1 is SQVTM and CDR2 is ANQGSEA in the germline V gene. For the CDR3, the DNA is TGCAGCGCCGGGCGGGTTGGGGTCTATGGCTACACCTTC. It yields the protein CSAGRVGVYGYTF.

CDR3 sequence reads: CASSFTGYGNTIYF. CDR3 in DNA: TGTGCCAGCAGCTTCACAGGATATGGAAACACCATATATTTT. This chain links TRBV11-3 with TRBJ1-3, with TRBD1 as a possible D gene (5 bases). CDR3 length: 14 amino acids. The V and J ends lost 3 bases and 3 bases respectively, with 9 bases between them. From germline, CDR1 is SGHNT and CDR2 YENEEA.

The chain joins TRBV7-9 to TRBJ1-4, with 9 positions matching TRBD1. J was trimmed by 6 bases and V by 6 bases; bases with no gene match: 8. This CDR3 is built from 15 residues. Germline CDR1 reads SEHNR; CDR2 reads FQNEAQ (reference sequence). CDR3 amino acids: CASSSQGALDEKLFF. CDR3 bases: TGTGCCAGCAGTTCACAGGGGGCGCTGGATGAAAAACTGTTTTTT.

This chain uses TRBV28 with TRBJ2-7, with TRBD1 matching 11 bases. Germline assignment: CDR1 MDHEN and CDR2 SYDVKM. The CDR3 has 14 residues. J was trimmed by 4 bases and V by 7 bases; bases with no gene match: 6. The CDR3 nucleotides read TGTGCCAGCACCCAAGGACAGGGGGCTTACGAGCAGTACTTC. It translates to CASTQGQGAYEQYF.

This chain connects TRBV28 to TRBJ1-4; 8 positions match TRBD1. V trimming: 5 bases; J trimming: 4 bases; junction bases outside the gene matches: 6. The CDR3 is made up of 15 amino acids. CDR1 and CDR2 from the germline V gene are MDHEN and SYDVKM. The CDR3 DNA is TGTGCCAGCAGTGCGACAGGGGCGATTAATGAAAAACTGTTTTTT. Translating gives CASSATGAINEKLFF. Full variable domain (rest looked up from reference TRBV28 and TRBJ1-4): DVKVTQSSRYLVKRTGEKVFLECVQDMDHENMFWYRQDPGLGLRLIYFSYDVKMKEKGDIPEGYSVSREKKERFSLILESASTNQTSMYLCASSATGAINEKLFFGSGTQLSVL.